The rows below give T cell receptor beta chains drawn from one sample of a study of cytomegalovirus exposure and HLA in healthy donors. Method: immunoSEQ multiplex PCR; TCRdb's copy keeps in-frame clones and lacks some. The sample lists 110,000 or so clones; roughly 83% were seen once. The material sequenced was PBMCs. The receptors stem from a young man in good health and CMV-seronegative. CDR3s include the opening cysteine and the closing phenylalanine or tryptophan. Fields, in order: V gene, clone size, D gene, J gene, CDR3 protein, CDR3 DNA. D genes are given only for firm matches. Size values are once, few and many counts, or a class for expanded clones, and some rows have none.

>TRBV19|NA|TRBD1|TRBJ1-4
CASSNRQGKLFF
TGTGCCAGTAGTAACCGACAGGGTAAACTGTTTTTT
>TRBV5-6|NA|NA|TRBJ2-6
CASSRRGGGANVLTF
TGTGCCAGCAGCAGGCGGGGAGGCGGGGCCAACGTCCTGACTTTC
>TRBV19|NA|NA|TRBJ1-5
CASSISPLGGSNQPQHF
TGTGCCAGTAGTATCTCACCACTTGGGGGGAGCAATCAGCCCCAGCATTTT
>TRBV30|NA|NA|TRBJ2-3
CAWSVSGGTDTQYF
TGTGCCTGGAGTGTATCCGGGGGCACAGATACGCAGTATTTT
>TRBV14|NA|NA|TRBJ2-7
CASSRSGFYEQYF
TGTGCCAGCAGCCGGTCCGGGTTCTACGAGCAGTACTTC
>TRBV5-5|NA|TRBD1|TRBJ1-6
CASSLGTAGNSPLHF
TGTGCCAGCAGCTTAGGGACAGCCGGTAATTCACCCCTCCACTTT
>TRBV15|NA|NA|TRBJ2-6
CATSTRVSGANVLTF
TGTGCCACCAGCACGCGGGTCTCTGGGGCCAACGTCCTGACTTTC
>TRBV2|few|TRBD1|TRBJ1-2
CASSNSDRGLRGYTF
TGTGCCAGCAGTAACTCCGACAGGGGGCTGAGAGGCTACACCTTC
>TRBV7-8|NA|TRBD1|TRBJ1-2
CASSLPGQGPNYGYTF
TGTGCCAGCAGCTTACCGGGACAGGGACCTAACTATGGCTACACCTTC
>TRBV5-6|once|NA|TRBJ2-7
CASSLDLVEHEQYF
TGTGCCAGCAGCTTGGACTTGGTGGAGCACGAGCAGTACTTC
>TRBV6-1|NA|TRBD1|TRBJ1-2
CASSGTGGKLYGYTF
TGTGCCAGCAGTGGGACAGGGGGTAAGCTCTATGGCTACACCTTC
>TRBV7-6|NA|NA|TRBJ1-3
CASSGAAWRVGNTIYF
TGTGCCAGCAGCGGCGCGGCGTGGAGGGTTGGAAACACCATATATTTT
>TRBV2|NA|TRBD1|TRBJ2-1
CASSPTGGTYNEQFF
TGTGCCAGCAGTCCTACAGGGGGAACCTACAATGAGCAGTTCTTC
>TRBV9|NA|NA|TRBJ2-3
CASSPRQTTNTDTQYF
TGTGCCAGCAGCCCTCGACAGACGACCAACACAGATACGCAGTATTTT
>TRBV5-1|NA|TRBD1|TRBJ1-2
CASSLGTGGALGYTF
TGCGCCAGCAGCTTGGGGACAGGGGGCGCTCTCGGCTACACCTTC
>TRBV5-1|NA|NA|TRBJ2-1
CASSWTYNEQFF
TGCGCCAGCAGCTGGACATACAATGAGCAGTTCTTC
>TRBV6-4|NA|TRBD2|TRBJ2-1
CASSDSRASGVNEQFF
TGTGCCAGCAGTGACTCAAGGGCTAGCGGGGTGAATGAGCAGTTCTTC
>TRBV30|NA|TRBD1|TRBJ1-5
CAWGPGTGNQPQHF
TGTGCCTGGGGCCCCGGGACAGGGAATCAGCCCCAGCATTTT
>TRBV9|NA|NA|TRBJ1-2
CASSPRRDGGNYGYTF
TGTGCCAGCAGCCCCCGACGGGACGGGGGTAACTATGGCTACACCTTC
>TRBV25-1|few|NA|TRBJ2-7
CASSDLAYEQYF
TGTGCCAGCAGTGATTTGGCTTACGAGCAGTACTTC
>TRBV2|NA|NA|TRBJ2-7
CASRNRETYSYEQYF
TGTGCCAGCCGAAACAGGGAAACCTACTCCTACGAGCAGTACTTC
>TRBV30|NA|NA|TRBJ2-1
CAWTGLVSSYNEQFF
TGTGCCTGGACCGGACTTGTGAGCTCCTACAATGAGCAGTTCTTC
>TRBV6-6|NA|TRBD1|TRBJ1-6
CASSPGQGALYSPLHF
TGTGCCAGCAGCCCCGGACAGGGGGCGTTGTATTCACCCCTCCACTTT
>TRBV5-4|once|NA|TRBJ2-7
CASSSQGHEQYF
TGTGCCAGCAGCTCACAGGGTCACGAGCAGTACTTC
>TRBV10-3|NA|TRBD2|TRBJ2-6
CAIRGLAGSGANVLTF
TGTGCCATCAGGGGACTAGCGGGCTCTGGGGCCAACGTCCTGACTTTC